This T cell receptor (beta chain) is from a study of vaccination and CD4 T cells after COVID-19. Study information: Between diagnosis and the drawing of post-COVID samples lay a median roughly 91 days (range 35 to 161).

Findings and limits, study-wide: Post-vaccination, and not before, a median roughly 89% of reactive clones appeared in convalescent patients.

Time point of the sample: late sampling 161 to 241 days after vaccination in three convalescent patients. This sample's treatment: roughly 10-day PBMC culture with coronavirus spike peptide pools or control peptides (ViraFEST assay). For this clonotype: Its target is unknown.

An Oncomine TCR Beta short-read assay was used to sequence the DNA from cultured CD4+ T cells. TCRdb analysed the PCR reads with MiXCR anew, one entry per CDR3 protein. The repertoire holds about 21,000 distinct CDR3 sequences, approximately 38% seen once, with 2.6% in the top ten. The origin of this receptor is a human donor who had recovered from COVID-19. The sequenced sample was CD4+ T cells from blood, cultured in vitro, obtained about 7 months after SARS-CoV-2 vaccination.

The CDR3 loop reads CASSPGGASGTYEQYF. In nucleotides, the CDR3 is TGTGCCAGCAGCCCAGGTGGGGCTAGCGGGACCTACGAGCAGTACTTC. This chain connects TRBV7-2 to TRBJ2-7; TRBD2 aligns across 9 bases. This CDR3 comprises 16 residues. CDR1 is SGHTA, CDR2 FQGNSA, per germline. Trimming cost V 5 bases and J 2 bases; bases outside gene matches: 10. Filled out from reference TRBV7-2 and TRBJ2-7, the complete variable domain reads GAGVSQSPSNKVTEKGKDVELRCDPISGHTALYWYRQSLGQGLEFLIYFQGNSAPDKSGLPSDRFSAERTGGSVSTLTIQRTQQEDSAVYLCASSPGGASGTYEQYFGPGTRLTVT.